A selection of T cell receptor beta chains follows, all from one sample in a study of chemoradiotherapy in HPV16-positive cancers. Clones were sequenced by immunoSEQ multiplex PCR, and TCRdb holds only the in-frame ones, with some missing. Altogether fewer than 35,000 clones are present, approximately 93% being singletons, with the ten largest covering roughly 17%. The sequencing used blood, collected from a patient who underwent chemoradiotherapy. The receptors derive from a human donor with HPV-associated anogenital cancer. CDR3s leave out the opening cysteine and the closing phenylalanine or tryptophan. Size tells how often a clone was seen (once, few, many) or the class of an expanded clone, and some rows leave it out.

clone size,V gene,CDR3 protein
once,TRBV10-3,AISAEGLDSYNEQF
-,TRBV5-3,ARSLQVDNQPQH
-,TRBV5-5,ASSLGGTSPYEQY
-,TRBV7-2,ASSLGWGQGSGVEDEQF
-,TRBV5-1,ASSLRVAGGPGRKNEQF
-,TRBV20-1,SAPSYNEQF
-,TRBV18,ASSPGRESNIQY
-,TRBV6-6,ASSPGLGNTIY
-,TRBV29-1,SAKLAGGPDTQY
-,TRBV2,ASSEVWGRTEAF
once,TRBV19,ASNSGAAEAF
-,TRBV28,ASVPPSGAYGYT
-,TRBV10-3,AISEFGYSPQETQY
-,TRBV29-1,SAKPRDSPLSKQY
-,TRBV2,ASTGTSGGYTDTQY
-,TRBV13,ASSLRALTGGELTGNTIY
-,TRBV7-7,ASSLGVEETQY
-,TRBV19,ASSMGLAGGRETQY
-,TRBV7-9,ANSWGPQVSSGNTIY
-,TRBV5-1,ASSYGTGRVNEQF
-,TRBV2,ASATGEETQY
-,TRBV9,ASSVGMNTEAF
-,TRBV4-2,ASSLAGLNNEQF
-,TRBV19,ASSTASGGAGYTQY
once,TRBV28,ASSPTGLGGDQPQH
-,TRBV5-5,ASSLLVAANTGELF
-,TRBV7-9,ASGGAWGANVLT
-,TRBV5-4,ASSLVRLAGLTYEQY
-,TRBV7-9,ASRGGSNGYT
-,TRBV5-6,ASSPTSGGARNEQF
-,TRBV5-5,ASSLAGSTNYGYT
-,TRBV9,ASSVGRKNYGYT
-,TRBV4-3,ASSRDRGETQY
-,TRBV7-9,ASSSAGTPVNYGYT
-,TRBV5-1,ASSPLAGSSYEQY
-,TRBV19,ASSIASGGEGSYEQY
-,TRBV30,AWSVAGGASSYNEQF
-,TRBV29-1,SVEDRFSNQPQH
-,TRBV6-4,ASSAGGGTDTQY
-,TRBV11-2,ASSPIGTRQGAGGYT
-,TRBV4-2,ASSQKAEAATDTQY
-,TRBV5-6,ASSTRTGRNYEQY
-,TRBV19,ASSLGQGWDYGYT
-,TRBV11-2,ASSLDNGKPYEQY
-,TRBV6-6,ASSYRQRGETQY
-,TRBV19,ASSRLAGGYNEQF
-,TRBV11-1,ASSLGDSSYNEQF
-,TRBV18,ASSPISDTSYGYT
-,TRBV18,ASSPPGLYRGNEQY